The next 9 T cell receptor beta chains were all read from a single sample in a study of blood T cell repertoires in COVID-19. TCRdb keeps only in-frame clones here, not all; method: immunoSEQ multiplex PCR. This sample carries over 60,000 clones, roughly nine tenths of them seen once, and the ten largest clones take approximately 8.9%. The material sequenced was peripheral blood. The receptors derive from a man aged 80 or over with acute or convalescent COVID-19.

The V and J genes are TRBV10-3 and TRBJ1-2, with 10 bases aligning to TRBD1. V lost 2 bases to trimming and J lost 8 bases; unmatched junction nucleotides: 5. Per the germline V gene, CDR1 is ENHRY and CDR2 is SYGVKD. The CDR3 spans 14 residues. CDR3 amino acids: CAISEGDRGIGYTF. The CDR3 DNA follows: TGTGCCATCAGTGAGGGGGACAGGGGTATCGGCTACACCTTC.

The chain links TRBV6-4 to TRBJ1-2; D perhaps matches TRBD1 (6 bases). V was shortened by 4 bases and J by 6 bases, with 15 bases between the two germline ends. From germline, CDR1 is MRHNA and CDR2 SNTAGT. This CDR3 has 14 amino acids. The chain's CDR3 is CASSASPGTNGYTF. The CDR3, as DNA: TGTGCCAGCAGTGCCAGCCCCGGGACAAATGGCTACACCTTC.

The rearrangement links TRBV24-1 to TRBJ2-1; 14 bases align to TRBD2. Germline CDR1 KGHDR, CDR2 SFDVKD. J was trimmed by 4 bases and V by 0 bases; bases with no gene match: 13. The CDR3 consists of 21 residues. CDR3 DNA: TGTGCCACCAGTGATTTGAAGTCCGGGACTAGCGGGGGTGGTTTATACAATGAGCAGTTCTTC. This encodes CATSDLKSGTSGGGLYNEQFF.

The chain employs TRBV7-9 and TRBJ1-4; D unresolved. Germline-derived CDR1 and CDR2 are SEHNR and FQNEAQ (reference sequence). CDR3 length: 16 residues. Trimming stripped 5 bases from V and 3 bases from J, with 16 bases between. The CDR3: CASSRQRGLANEKLFF. The CDR3 DNA sequence: TGTGCCAGCAGCCGTCAAAGAGGTTTGGCTAATGAAAAACTGTTTTTT.

The V call is TRBV5-5, the J call TRBJ1-2; possibly TRBD1 for D (6 bases). This CDR3 contains 13 residues. The V and J ends lost 4 bases and 3 bases respectively, with 10 bases between them. CDR1 and CDR2 from the germline V gene are SGHKS and YYEKEE (reference sequence). The CDR3 loop reads CASSLGQHYGYTF. CDR3 nucleotide sequence: TGTGCCAGCAGCCTGGGACAACACTATGGCTACACCTTC. The variable domain in full, with the rest retrieved from reference TRBV5-5 and TRBJ1-2, is DAGVTQSPTHLIKTRGQQVTLRCSPISGHKSVSWYQQVLGQGPQFIFQYYEKEERGRGNFPDRFSARQFPNYSSELNVNALLLGDSALYLCASSLGQHYGYTFGSGTRLTVV.

The gene calls are TRBV10-3 and TRBJ1-1; D perhaps matches TRBD1 (5 bases). Trimming pared 5 bases from V and 11 bases from J, leaving 15 bases between. Germline assignment: CDR1 ENHRY and CDR2 SYGVKD. The CDR3 covers 12 residues. This CDR3 reads CAISQGQGWAFF. In nucleotides, the CDR3 is TGTGCCATCAGTCAAGGGCAGGGATGGGCTTTCTTT.

This clone was counted between two and nine times. The chain has TRBV19 and TRBJ2-3; TRBD1 aligns across 7 bases. Per germline, CDR1 LNHDA and CDR2 SQIVND (reference sequence). CDR3 length equals 17 residues. Trimming removed 3 bases from V and 0 bases from J; junction bases left unmatched: 9. The CDR3 spells CASSMNHRGSSTDTQYF. The CDR3 DNA sequence: TGTGCCAGTAGTATGAACCACAGGGGATCTAGCACAGATACGCAGTATTTT.

In this sample, this clone turned up a few times. This rearrangement joins TRBV9 to TRBJ2-5; D perhaps matches TRBD2 (6 bases). The germline V gene encodes CDR1 SGDLS and CDR2 YYNGEE. V gave up 4 bases and J gave up 4 bases, with 14 bases separating them. The CDR3 loop spans 14 amino acids. The CDR3 DNA is TGTGCCAGCAGCCCCCGTTACGGGGGAGAGACCCAGTACTTC. It translates to CASSPRYGGETQYF.

The chain recombines TRBV5-1 with TRBJ2-5; D possibly corresponds to TRBD2 (5 bases). The CDR3 loop spans 15 amino acids. Germline values: CDR1 SGHRS, CDR2 YFSETQ. V gave up 0 bases and J gave up 0 bases, with 9 bases separating them. The CDR3 DNA follows: TGCGCCAGCAGCTTGGCCATCGGGGACCAAGAGACCCAGTACTTC. This encodes CASSLAIGDQETQYF.